This is a list of T cell receptor beta chains from one sample in a study of OX40 agonist ivuxolimab in advanced cancers. Libraries were prepared by immunoSEQ multiplex PCR; TCRdb keeps only in-frame clonotypes and omits some of them. Here the sample spans 30,000 to 35,000 clones, more than 80% being singletons. Sequencing was performed on CD4+ or CD8+ T cells sorted from blood, taken in a trial of the OX40 agonist ivuxolimab. These receptors all come from an adult with an advanced solid tumor such as melanoma, head and neck, liver or kidney cancer. CDR3s include the opening cysteine and the closing phenylalanine or tryptophan. Fields, in order: V gene, J gene, D gene, clone size, CDR3 DNA, CDR3 protein. D genes are given only for firm matches. Only part of the rows carry a size: once, few, many, or a class if the clone is expanded.

TRBV6-6,TRBJ2-1,-,-,TGTGCCAGCAGCGATCCCAGGAGCAGCCACTACAATGAGCAGTTCTTC,CASSDPRSSHYNEQFF
TRBV11-3,TRBJ2-3,-,-,TGTGCCAGCAGCGCCGGACTGACTTCTAGCACAGATACGCAGTATTTT,CASSAGLTSSTDTQYF
TRBV6-1,TRBJ2-7,TRBD1,-,TGTGCCAGCAGTGAACCAATACAGGGGCCTTCCTACGAGCAGTACTTC,CASSEPIQGPSYEQYF
TRBV4-3,TRBJ1-5,-,-,TGCGCCAGCAGCCAAGGGGTTACAGGGAGCAATCAGCCCCAGCATTTT,CASSQGVTGSNQPQHF
TRBV27,TRBJ2-1,TRBD2,-,TGTGCCAGCAGTATAGCGGGAGTAGACGAGCAGTTCTTC,CASSIAGVDEQFF
TRBV4-2,TRBJ2-7,TRBD1,once,TGTGCCAGCAGCCAAGAACACAGGGGGAGCTACGAGCAGTACTTC,CASSQEHRGSYEQYF
TRBV7-9,TRBJ2-1,-,-,TGTGCCAGCAGCTTAAGGGGAACTACCTACAATGAGCAGTTCTTC,CASSLRGTTYNEQFF
TRBV9,TRBJ2-2,TRBD2,-,TGTGCCAGCAGCCCGAACTACCGGGACTATTACACCGGGGAGCTGTTTTTT,CASSPNYRDYYTGELFF
TRBV7-9,TRBJ1-2,TRBD1,-,TGTGCCAGCAGCTTAACCGAGGGGGCGTTAGGCTACACCTTC,CASSLTEGALGYTF
TRBV5-1,TRBJ2-2,TRBD1,medium-sized,TGCGCCAGCAGCTTGGCTGGCGGGCAGGGGGCCGGGGAGCTGTTTTTT,CASSLAGGQGAGELFF
TRBV9,TRBJ1-1,-,-,TGTGCCAGCAGCGTAGGAAGGGGCGGGACCCCCGGGTACACTGAAGCTTTCTTT,CASSVGRGGTPGYTEAFF
TRBV4-1,TRBJ2-7,-,-,TGCGCCAGCAGCCTGGGAGGAAGGACCCCAATTTACGAGCAGTACTTC,CASSLGGRTPIYEQYF
TRBV6-1,TRBJ1-5,TRBD1,-,TGTGCCAGCAGTGGGGGACAGGTTGGCAATCAGCCCCAGCATTTT,CASSGGQVGNQPQHF
TRBV4-1,TRBJ1-5,TRBD1,-,TGCGCCAGCAGCCGAGAACAGGGGGCTGGCAATCAGCCCCAGCATTTT,CASSREQGAGNQPQHF
TRBV4-1,TRBJ1-3,-,-,TGCGCCAGCAGCCATGTACTGGGGAACCCCTACCACTCTGGAAACACCATATATTTT,CASSHVLGNPYHSGNTIYF
TRBV5-6,TRBJ1-1,-,-,TGTGCCAGCAGCTTGGGTTGGGGGAACACTGAAGCTTTCTTT,CASSLGWGNTEAFF
TRBV28,TRBJ1-1,-,-,TGTGCCAGCAGTACCAGGATACTAGGGGGGGAAGCTTTCTTT,CASSTRILGGEAFF
TRBV14,TRBJ1-2,-,-,TGTGCCAGCAGCCCCCGGGCAGGGGTTAGCGGCTACACCTTC,CASSPRAGVSGYTF
TRBV6-5,TRBJ2-7,-,-,TGTGCCAGCAGTTACTCCCCACAGTACGAGCAGTACTTC,CASSYSPQYEQYF
TRBV27,TRBJ1-2,-,-,TGTGCCAGCAGTTTCGGAGAGGACTATGGCTACACCTTC,CASSFGEDYGYTF
TRBV7-8,TRBJ2-5,-,-,TGTGCCAGCAGCCCTGACAGGCTCCGGCAAGAGACCCAGTACTTC,CASSPDRLRQETQYF
TRBV7-9,TRBJ1-1,-,-,TGTGCCAGCAGCCCGGCGGAGGATGGTGGGAAAGCTTTCTTT,CASSPAEDGGKAFF
TRBV5-1,TRBJ2-2,-,-,TGCGCCAGCGGCAACACCGGGGAGCTGTTTTTT,CASGNTGELFF
TRBV19,TRBJ1-5,-,-,TGTGCCAGTAGTATTGGGCAGGTTTATAATCAGCCCCAGCATTTT,CASSIGQVYNQPQHF
TRBV28,TRBJ1-5,-,-,TGTGCCAGCAGTTTCCCCTATTCCTCTTATCAGCATTTT,CASSFPYSSYQHF
TRBV9,TRBJ2-1,-,-,TGTGCCAGCAGCGTAGGAGGGGGGACTGAGCAGTTCTTC,CASSVGGGTEQFF
TRBV10-3,TRBJ2-7,TRBD2,-,TGTGCCACCTCTCAGACTAGCGCAACCTACGAGCAGTACTTC,CATSQTSATYEQYF
TRBV15,TRBJ2-5,TRBD1,-,TGTGCCACCAGCAGGGCAGGGGGATCCTACCAAGAGACCCAGTACTTC,CATSRAGGSYQETQYF
TRBV19,TRBJ2-3,-,-,TGTGCCAGTAGTCCGGGGGCCCACACCACAGATACGCAGTATTTT,CASSPGAHTTDTQYF
TRBV28,TRBJ2-5,-,-,TGTGCCAGCAGTTTACAAGGGCAAGAGACCCAGTACTTC,CASSLQGQETQYF
TRBV9,TRBJ2-3,-,-,TGTGCCAGCAGCGTAGAGACCGCTGGGTCAGATACGCAGTATTTT,CASSVETAGSDTQYF
TRBV19,TRBJ1-1,-,-,TGTGCCAGTAGACCGCAGGGGACCACTGAAGCTTTCTTT,CASRPQGTTEAFF
TRBV7-8,TRBJ2-7,TRBD2,-,TGTGCCAGCAGCTTCGTGAGTAGCGGGAGGCTCGAGCAGTACTTC,CASSFVSSGRLEQYF
TRBV30,TRBJ2-7,TRBD1,-,TGTGCCTGGAGTCACTACACAGGGGGCGAGCAGTACTTC,CAWSHYTGGEQYF
TRBV7-9,TRBJ2-3,TRBD1,-,TGTGCCCGATCCACAGGGGTAACAGATACGCAGTATTTT,CARSTGVTDTQYF
TRBV28,TRBJ1-3,TRBD1,-,TGTGCCAGCAGTCCGGACAGGGTTATTGGAAACACCATATATTTT,CASSPDRVIGNTIYF
TRBV6-1,TRBJ1-1,TRBD1,-,TGTGCCAGCAGTGAATGGGGAGGGGGCGTCGCTGAAGCTTTCTTT,CASSEWGGGVAEAFF
TRBV28,TRBJ1-1,-,-,TGTGCCAGCACGCCCCTGAACACTGAAGCTTTCTTT,CASTPLNTEAFF
TRBV4-1,TRBJ1-1,TRBD1,-,TGCGCCAGCAGCCTATCTCGGGACAGGGGCAACACTGAAGCTTTCTTT,CASSLSRDRGNTEAFF
TRBV28,TRBJ1-2,TRBD1,-,TGTGCCAGCAGGGCCGGGACAGCCTATGGCTACACCTTC,CASRAGTAYGYTF
TRBV9,TRBJ2-2,-,-,TGTGCCAGCAGCGTGCAACGGGGAGGCGGGGAGCTGTTTTTT,CASSVQRGGGELFF
TRBV27,TRBJ1-1,-,-,TGTGCCAGCAGTTCGGCGGGCTTCGGAGCTTTCTTT,CASSSAGFGAFF
TRBV4-1,TRBJ2-5,-,once,TGCGCCAGCAGCCCCGGAACGACAAGGCAAGAGACCCAGTACTTC,CASSPGTTRQETQYF
TRBV5-6,TRBJ2-7,-,-,TGTGCCAGCAGCTTGTCCGGGAACGAGCAGTACTTC,CASSLSGNEQYF
TRBV11-2,TRBJ2-5,TRBD2,-,TGTGCCAGCAGCCCAACTAGCGGGGGACAAGAGACCCAGTACTTC,CASSPTSGGQETQYF
TRBV6-5,TRBJ2-7,TRBD2,-,TGTGCCAGCAGGTCTAGCGGGGGGTACGAGCAGTACTTC,CASRSSGGYEQYF
TRBV5-4,TRBJ2-4,-,-,TGTGCCAGCAGCTCCCGGGACGGCCAAAACATTCAGTACTTC,CASSSRDGQNIQYF
TRBV28,TRBJ2-7,TRBD2,-,TGTGCCAGCAGTCCGAGCGGGGCCGGCGAGCAGTACTTC,CASSPSGAGEQYF
TRBV5-4,TRBJ1-3,-,-,TGTGCCAGCAGCCCTGACCGAAACTCTGGAAACACCATATATTTT,CASSPDRNSGNTIYF
TRBV7-6,TRBJ2-5,TRBD2,-,TGTGCCAGCAGCTTGGGACTAGCGGGAGTAGAGACCCAGTACTTC,CASSLGLAGVETQYF
TRBV13,TRBJ2-1,-,-,TGTGCCAGCAGCCCCCGTCGGACAAACTACAATGAGCAGTTCTTC,CASSPRRTNYNEQFF
TRBV2,TRBJ2-7,TRBD1,-,TGTGCCAGCAGTGAGGGACAGGGAATCAACGAGCAGTACTTC,CASSEGQGINEQYF
TRBV4-1,TRBJ2-7,-,-,TGCACCAGCAGCCAAAACAGGGTGGCCTCCTACGAGCAGTACTTC,CTSSQNRVASYEQYF
TRBV7-6,TRBJ2-1,-,-,TGTGCCAGCAGCTTTTGGACAGGACCTAGCGCTGGGGAGGGCTACAATGAGCAGTTCTTC,CASSFWTGPSAGEGYNEQFF
TRBV7-6,TRBJ2-1,-,-,TGTGCCAGCAGCCGCAGGGACCTCTCCTACAATGAGCAGTTCTTC,CASSRRDLSYNEQFF